Listed below are T cell receptor beta chains from one sample, sequenced in a study of beta chain features in type 1 diabetes. This table comes from immunoSEQ multiplex PCR, and its TCRdb copy is limited to in-frame clones, with some not included. This table has about 370,000 clones, roughly 16% appearing once. Material for sequencing was naive CD4+ T cells from blood. Every receptor here comes from a woman under 30 in good health. CDR3s include the opening cysteine and the closing phenylalanine or tryptophan. D genes are given only for firm matches. The listing skips clone size in some rows; elsewhere it reads once, few, many or a size class.

j_call: TRBJ2-5
clone_size: -
v_call: TRBV29-1
d_call: TRBD2
cdr3_aa: CSVTSGSQSETQYF
cdr3_nt: TGCAGCGTGACTAGCGGGAGTCAATCGGAGACCCAGTACTTC

j_call: TRBJ1-1
clone_size: few
v_call: TRBV30
d_call: -
cdr3_aa: CAWSYRGVRGKNTEAFF
cdr3_nt: TGTGCCTGGAGTTATAGAGGGGTCAGGGGCAAGAACACTGAAGCTTTCTTT

j_call: TRBJ2-5
clone_size: -
v_call: TRBV4-2
d_call: TRBD2
cdr3_aa: CASSQGGLAGVETQYF
cdr3_nt: TGTGCCAGCAGCCAAGGCGGACTAGCGGGAGTAGAGACCCAGTACTTC

j_call: TRBJ2-1
clone_size: -
v_call: TRBV28
d_call: TRBD2
cdr3_aa: CASSPTSGRLYEQFF
cdr3_nt: TGTGCCAGCAGCCCTACTAGCGGGAGACTATACGAGCAGTTCTTC

j_call: TRBJ2-1
clone_size: few
v_call: TRBV18
d_call: TRBD1
cdr3_aa: CASSQNDRGSSNEQFF
cdr3_nt: TGTGCCAGCTCACAAAACGACAGGGGATCGAGTAATGAGCAGTTCTTC

j_call: TRBJ2-5
clone_size: -
v_call: TRBV28
d_call: TRBD2
cdr3_aa: CASSSASGALETQYF
cdr3_nt: TGTGCCAGCAGTTCGGCTAGCGGGGCACTAGAGACCCAGTACTTC

j_call: TRBJ2-7
clone_size: -
v_call: TRBV4-2
d_call: TRBD1
cdr3_aa: CASSPDRGRDEQYF
cdr3_nt: TGTGCCAGCAGCCCGGACAGGGGCAGGGACGAGCAGTACTTC

j_call: TRBJ1-1
clone_size: -
v_call: TRBV5-1
d_call: TRBD1
cdr3_aa: CASSLRDRAEAFF
cdr3_nt: TGCGCCAGCAGCTTGAGGGACAGAGCTGAAGCTTTCTTT

j_call: TRBJ2-2
clone_size: few
v_call: TRBV10-3
d_call: -
cdr3_aa: CAISDREAGELFF
cdr3_nt: TGTGCCATCAGTGATAGGGAGGCCGGGGAGCTGTTTTTT

j_call: TRBJ2-7
clone_size: few
v_call: TRBV10-3
d_call: TRBD2
cdr3_aa: CAISGLAGDYEQYF
cdr3_nt: TGTGCCATCAGTGGCCTAGCGGGAGACTACGAGCAGTACTTC

j_call: TRBJ2-7
clone_size: few
v_call: TRBV9
d_call: -
cdr3_aa: CASSVEGRTYEQYF
cdr3_nt: TGTGCCAGCAGCGTAGAAGGCAGGACCTACGAGCAGTACTTC

j_call: TRBJ2-5
clone_size: few
v_call: TRBV7-9
d_call: TRBD1
cdr3_aa: CASSFGRTGLRETQYF
cdr3_nt: TGTGCCAGCAGCTTTGGTCGGACAGGGCTTCGGGAGACCCAGTACTTC

j_call: TRBJ2-1
clone_size: few
v_call: TRBV6-6
d_call: -
cdr3_aa: CASSYDSRYNEQFF
cdr3_nt: TGTGCCAGCAGTTACGACAGCAGATACAATGAGCAGTTCTTC

j_call: TRBJ2-1
clone_size: -
v_call: TRBV19
d_call: TRBD2
cdr3_aa: CASSLTSGNYNEQFF
cdr3_nt: TGTGCCAGTAGTCTGACTAGCGGAAATTACAATGAGCAGTTCTTC

j_call: TRBJ2-7
clone_size: few
v_call: TRBV9
d_call: -
cdr3_aa: CASSVLDRTYEQYF
cdr3_nt: TGTGCCAGCAGCGTACTGGACAGAACCTACGAGCAGTACTTC